This TCR beta chain appears in the sequencing data of a study of blood T cell repertoires in COVID-19. Assay: immunoSEQ multiplex PCR; the TCRdb copy retains only in-frame clones and omits some. The table lists fewer than 40,000 clones, approximately 91% of them singletons. The ends were cut back, 0 bases at V and 9 bases at J, with 15 bases in the middle. The CDR3 is 15 amino acids. Looked up from germline, CDR1 is SGHTA and CDR2 is FQGTGA. The TCR sequence derives from an elderly woman with active or convalescent COVID-19. V usage is TRBV7-3 and J usage is TRBJ2-1; TRBD2 might be the D (7 bases). Sequences were obtained from peripheral blood. The CDR3 DNA reads TGTGCCAGCAGCTTAACTTGGGGGGGCCCGGGTGAGCAGTTCTTC. Amino acids: CASSLTWGGPGEQFF.